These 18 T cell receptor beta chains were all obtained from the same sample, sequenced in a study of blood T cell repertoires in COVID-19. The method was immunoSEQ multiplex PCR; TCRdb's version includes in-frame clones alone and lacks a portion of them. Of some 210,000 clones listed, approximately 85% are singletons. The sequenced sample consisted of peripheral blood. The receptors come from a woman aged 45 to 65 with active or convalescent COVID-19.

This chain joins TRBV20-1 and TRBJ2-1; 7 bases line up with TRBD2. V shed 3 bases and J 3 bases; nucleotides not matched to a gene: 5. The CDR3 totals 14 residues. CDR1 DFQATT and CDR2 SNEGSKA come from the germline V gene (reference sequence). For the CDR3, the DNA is TGCAGTGCTAGTCGCGGGAGTCTCTACAATGAGCAGTTCTTC. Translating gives CSASRGSLYNEQFF.

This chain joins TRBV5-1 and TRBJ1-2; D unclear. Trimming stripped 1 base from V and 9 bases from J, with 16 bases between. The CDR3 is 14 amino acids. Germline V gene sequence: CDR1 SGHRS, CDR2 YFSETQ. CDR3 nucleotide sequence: TGCGCCAGCAGCTTGTTCGGAGACGTTGAGAGCTACACCTTC. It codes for CASSLFGDVESYTF.

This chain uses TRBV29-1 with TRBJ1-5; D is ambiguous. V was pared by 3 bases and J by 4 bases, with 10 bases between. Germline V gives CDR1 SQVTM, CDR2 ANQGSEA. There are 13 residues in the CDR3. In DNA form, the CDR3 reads TGCAGCGTTGATGAAGGAGGGAATCAGCCCCAGCATTTT. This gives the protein CSVDEGGNQPQHF.

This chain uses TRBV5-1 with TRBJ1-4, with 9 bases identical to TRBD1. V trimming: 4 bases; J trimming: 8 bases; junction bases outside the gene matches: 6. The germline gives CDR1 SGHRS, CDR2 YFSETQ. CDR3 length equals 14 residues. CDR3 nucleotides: TGCGCCAGCAGCGGAGGGACAGGGAGGGAAAAACTGTTTTTT. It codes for CASSGGTGREKLFF.

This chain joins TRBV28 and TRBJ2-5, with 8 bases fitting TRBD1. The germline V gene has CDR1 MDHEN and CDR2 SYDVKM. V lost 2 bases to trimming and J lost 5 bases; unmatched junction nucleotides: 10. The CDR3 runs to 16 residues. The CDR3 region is CASSLGGRGPIETQYF. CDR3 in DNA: TGTGCCAGCAGTTTAGGAGGCAGGGGGCCGATTGAGACCCAGTACTTC.

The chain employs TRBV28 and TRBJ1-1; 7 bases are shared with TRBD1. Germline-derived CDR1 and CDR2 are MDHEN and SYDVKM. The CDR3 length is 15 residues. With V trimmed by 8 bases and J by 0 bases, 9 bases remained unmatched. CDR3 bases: TGTGCCAGCCGAGGGACAGAGGTCATGAACACTGAAGCTTTCTTT. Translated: CASRGTEVMNTEAFF.

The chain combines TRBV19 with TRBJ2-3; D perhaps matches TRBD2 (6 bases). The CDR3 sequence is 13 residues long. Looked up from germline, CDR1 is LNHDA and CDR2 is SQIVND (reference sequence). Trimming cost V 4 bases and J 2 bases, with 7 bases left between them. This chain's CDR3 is CASSRGDTDTQYF. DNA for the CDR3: TGTGCCAGTAGTAGGGGGGACACAGATACGCAGTATTTT.

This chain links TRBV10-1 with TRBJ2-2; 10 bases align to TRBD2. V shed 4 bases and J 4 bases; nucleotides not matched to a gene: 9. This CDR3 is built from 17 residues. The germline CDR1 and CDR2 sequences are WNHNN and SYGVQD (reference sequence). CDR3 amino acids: CASSGRLAGLTTGELFF. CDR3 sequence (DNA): TGCGCCAGCAGTGGAAGACTAGCGGGCCTTACCACCGGGGAGCTGTTTTTT.

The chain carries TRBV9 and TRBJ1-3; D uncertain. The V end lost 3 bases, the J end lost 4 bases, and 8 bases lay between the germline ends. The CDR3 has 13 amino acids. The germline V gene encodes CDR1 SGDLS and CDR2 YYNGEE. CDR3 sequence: CASSGLSGNTIYF. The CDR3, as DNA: TGTGCCAGCAGCGGACTATCGGGAAACACCATATATTTT.

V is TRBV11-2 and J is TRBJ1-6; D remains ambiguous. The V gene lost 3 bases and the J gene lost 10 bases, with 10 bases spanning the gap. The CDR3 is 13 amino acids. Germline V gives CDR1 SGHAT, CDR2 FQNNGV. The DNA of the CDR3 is TGTGCCAGCAGCTTTGATGGAGGGTCACCCCTCCACTTT. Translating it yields CASSFDGGSPLHF.

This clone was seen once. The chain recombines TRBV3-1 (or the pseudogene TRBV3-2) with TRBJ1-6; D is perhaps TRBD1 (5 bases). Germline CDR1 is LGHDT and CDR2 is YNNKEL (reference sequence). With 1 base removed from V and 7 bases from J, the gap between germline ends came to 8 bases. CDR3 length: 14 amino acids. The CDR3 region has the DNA TGTGCCAGCAGCCAAGGGCGGGGGAATTCACCCCTCCACTTT. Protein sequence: CASSQGRGNSPLHF.

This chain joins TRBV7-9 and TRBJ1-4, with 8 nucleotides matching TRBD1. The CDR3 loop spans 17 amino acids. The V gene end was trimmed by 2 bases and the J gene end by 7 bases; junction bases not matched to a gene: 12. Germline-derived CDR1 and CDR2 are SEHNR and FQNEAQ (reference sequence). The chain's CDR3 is CASSLPLNRRGREKLFF. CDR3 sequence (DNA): TGTGCCAGCAGCTTACCACTGAATCGCAGGGGGCGTGAAAAACTGTTTTTT.

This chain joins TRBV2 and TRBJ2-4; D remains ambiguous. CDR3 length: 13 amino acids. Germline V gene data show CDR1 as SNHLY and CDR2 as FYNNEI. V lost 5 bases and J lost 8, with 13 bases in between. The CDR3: CASSPVGGDIQYF. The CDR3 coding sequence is TGTGCCAGCAGTCCCGTGGGTGGAGACATTCAGTACTTC.

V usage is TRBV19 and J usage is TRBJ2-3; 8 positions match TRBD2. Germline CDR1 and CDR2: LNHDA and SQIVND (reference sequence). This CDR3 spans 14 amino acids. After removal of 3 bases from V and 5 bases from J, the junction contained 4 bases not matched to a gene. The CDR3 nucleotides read TGTGCCAGTAGTATGTTAACTAGCGGAGATACGCAGTATTTT. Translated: CASSMLTSGDTQYF.

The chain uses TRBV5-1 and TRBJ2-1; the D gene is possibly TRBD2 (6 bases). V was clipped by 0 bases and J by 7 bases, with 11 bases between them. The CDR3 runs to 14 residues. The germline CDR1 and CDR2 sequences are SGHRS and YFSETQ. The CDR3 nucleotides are TGCGCCAGCAGCTTGGGGGCGGGACGGAATGAGCAGTTCTTC. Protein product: CASSLGAGRNEQFF.

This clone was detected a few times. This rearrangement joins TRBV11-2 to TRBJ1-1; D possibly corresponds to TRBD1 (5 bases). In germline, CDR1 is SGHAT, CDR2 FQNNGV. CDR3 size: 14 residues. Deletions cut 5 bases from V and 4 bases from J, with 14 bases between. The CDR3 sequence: CASSLGLGVTEAFF. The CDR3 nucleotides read TGTGCCAGCAGCCTGGGCTTAGGGGTCACTGAAGCTTTCTTT.

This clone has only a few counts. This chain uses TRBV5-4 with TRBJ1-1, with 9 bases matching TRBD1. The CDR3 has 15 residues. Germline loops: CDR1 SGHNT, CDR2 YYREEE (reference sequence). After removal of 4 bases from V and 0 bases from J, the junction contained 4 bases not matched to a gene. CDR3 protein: CASSPGQGMNTEAFF. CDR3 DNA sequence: TGTGCCAGCAGCCCAGGACAGGGGATGAACACTGAAGCTTTCTTT.

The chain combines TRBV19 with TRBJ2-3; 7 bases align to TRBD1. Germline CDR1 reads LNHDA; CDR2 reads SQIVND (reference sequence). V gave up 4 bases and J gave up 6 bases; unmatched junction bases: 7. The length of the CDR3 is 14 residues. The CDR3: CASSTGQARDTQYF. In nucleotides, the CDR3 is TGTGCCAGTAGTACCGGACAGGCCCGGGATACGCAGTATTTT.